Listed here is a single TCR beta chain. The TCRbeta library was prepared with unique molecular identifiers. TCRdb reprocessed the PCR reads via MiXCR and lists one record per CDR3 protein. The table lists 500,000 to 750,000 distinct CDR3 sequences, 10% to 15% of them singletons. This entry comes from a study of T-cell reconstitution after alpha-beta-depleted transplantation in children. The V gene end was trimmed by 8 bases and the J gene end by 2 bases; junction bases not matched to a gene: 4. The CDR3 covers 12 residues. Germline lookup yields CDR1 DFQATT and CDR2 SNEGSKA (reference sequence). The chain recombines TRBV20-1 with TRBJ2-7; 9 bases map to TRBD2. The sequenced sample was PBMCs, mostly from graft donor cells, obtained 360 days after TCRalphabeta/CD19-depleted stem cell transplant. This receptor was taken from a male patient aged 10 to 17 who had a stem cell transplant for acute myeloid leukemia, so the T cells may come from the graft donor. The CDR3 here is CSWTSVPYEQYF. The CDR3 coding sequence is TGCAGTTGGACTAGCGTCCCCTACGAGCAGTACTTC.